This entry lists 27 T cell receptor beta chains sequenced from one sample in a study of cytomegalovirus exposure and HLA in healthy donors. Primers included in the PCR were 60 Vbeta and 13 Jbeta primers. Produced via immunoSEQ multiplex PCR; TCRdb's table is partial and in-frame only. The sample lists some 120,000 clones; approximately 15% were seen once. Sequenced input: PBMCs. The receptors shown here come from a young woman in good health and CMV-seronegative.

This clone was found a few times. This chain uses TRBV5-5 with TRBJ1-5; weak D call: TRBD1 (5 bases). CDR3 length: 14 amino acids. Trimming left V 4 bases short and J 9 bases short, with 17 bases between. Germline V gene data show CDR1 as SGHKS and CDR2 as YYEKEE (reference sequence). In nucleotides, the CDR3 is TGTGCCAGCAGCCTGGGACTAACAGAGCGGCCCCAGCATTTT. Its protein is CASSLGLTERPQHF.

This chain's CDR3 is CASSLAPGRGHDEQFF. The DNA for the CDR3 is TGTGCCAGCAGCTTAGCGCCCGGGAGAGGGCACGATGAGCAGTTCTTC. The chain employs TRBV7-6 and TRBJ2-1; a weak D match, TRBD2 (6 bases). The CDR3 consists of 16 residues. The V end lost 0 bases, the J end lost 8 bases, and 17 bases lay between the germline ends. Germline loops: CDR1 SGHVS, CDR2 FNYEAQ.

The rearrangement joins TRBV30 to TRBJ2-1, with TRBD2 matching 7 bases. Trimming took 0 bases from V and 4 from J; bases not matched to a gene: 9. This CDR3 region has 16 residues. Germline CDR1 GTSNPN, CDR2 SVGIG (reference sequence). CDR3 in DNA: TGTGCCTGGAGTGTACGGGGGGTAGCACGATACAATGAGCAGTTCTTC. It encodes CAWSVRGVARYNEQFF.

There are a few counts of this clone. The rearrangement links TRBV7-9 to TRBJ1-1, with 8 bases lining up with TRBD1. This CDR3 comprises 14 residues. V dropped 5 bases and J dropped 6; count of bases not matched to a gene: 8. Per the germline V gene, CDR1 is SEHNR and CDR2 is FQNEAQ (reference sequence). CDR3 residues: CASSLLRTGPEAFF. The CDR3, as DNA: TGTGCCAGCAGCCTTCTCCGGACAGGGCCTGAAGCTTTCTTT.

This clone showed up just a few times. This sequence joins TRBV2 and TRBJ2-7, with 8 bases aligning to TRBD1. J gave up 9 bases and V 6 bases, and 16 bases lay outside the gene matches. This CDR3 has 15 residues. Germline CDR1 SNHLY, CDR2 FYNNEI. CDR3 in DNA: TGTGCCAGCAGCGCAGCCAGGGGGCATCCTAGTTGGCAGTACTTC. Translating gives CASSAARGHPSWQYF.

The CDR3 DNA sequence: TGTGCCAGCAGCCCCGGGATTCAAGGTTCCTACGAGCAGTACTTC. Translation: CASSPGIQGSYEQYF. V and J are TRBV7-2 and TRBJ2-7; D might be TRBD2 (5 bases). The V end lost 5 bases, the J end lost 1 base, and 15 bases lay between the germline ends. Germline assignment: CDR1 SGHTA and CDR2 FQGNSA. This CDR3 region has 15 residues.

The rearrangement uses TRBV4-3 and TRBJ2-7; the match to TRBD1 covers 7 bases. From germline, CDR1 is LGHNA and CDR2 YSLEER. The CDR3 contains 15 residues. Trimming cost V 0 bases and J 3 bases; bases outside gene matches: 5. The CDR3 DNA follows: TGCGCCAGCAGCCAAGATTACAGGGGTTTCTACGAGCAGTACTTC. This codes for CASSQDYRGFYEQYF.

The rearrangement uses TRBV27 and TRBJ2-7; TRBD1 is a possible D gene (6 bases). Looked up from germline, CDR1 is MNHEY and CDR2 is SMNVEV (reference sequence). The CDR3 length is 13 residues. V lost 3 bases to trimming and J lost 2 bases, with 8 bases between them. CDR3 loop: CASSFGTTYEQYF. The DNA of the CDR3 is TGTGCCAGCAGTTTCGGGACAACCTACGAGCAGTACTTC.

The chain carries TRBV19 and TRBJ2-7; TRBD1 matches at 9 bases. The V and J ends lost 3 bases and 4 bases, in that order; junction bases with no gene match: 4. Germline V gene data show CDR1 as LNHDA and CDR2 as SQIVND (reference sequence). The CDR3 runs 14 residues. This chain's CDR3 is CASSITGGGYEQYF. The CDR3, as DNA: TGTGCCAGTAGTATCACAGGGGGCGGTTACGAGCAGTACTTC.

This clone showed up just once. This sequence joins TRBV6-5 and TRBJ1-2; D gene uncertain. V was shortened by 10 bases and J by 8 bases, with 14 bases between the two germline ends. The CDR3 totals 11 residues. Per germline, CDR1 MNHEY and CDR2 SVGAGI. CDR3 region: CATRGGRGYTF. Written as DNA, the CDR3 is TGTGCCACCAGAGGAGGGCGCGGCTACACCTTC.

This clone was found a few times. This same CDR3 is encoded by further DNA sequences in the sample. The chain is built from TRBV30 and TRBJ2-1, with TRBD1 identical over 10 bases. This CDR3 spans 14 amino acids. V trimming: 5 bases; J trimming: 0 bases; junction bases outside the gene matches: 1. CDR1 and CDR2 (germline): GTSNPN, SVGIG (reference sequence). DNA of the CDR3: TGTGCCTGGGGGACAGGGGCCTCCTACAATGAGCAGTTCTTC. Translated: CAWGTGASYNEQFF.

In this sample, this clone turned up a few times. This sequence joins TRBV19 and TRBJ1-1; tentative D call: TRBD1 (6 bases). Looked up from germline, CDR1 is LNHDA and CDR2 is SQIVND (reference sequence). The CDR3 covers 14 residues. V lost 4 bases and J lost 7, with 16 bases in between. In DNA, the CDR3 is TGTGCCAGTAGTACCGGACAGCCAATTTTTGAAGCTTTCTTT. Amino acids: CASSTGQPIFEAFF.

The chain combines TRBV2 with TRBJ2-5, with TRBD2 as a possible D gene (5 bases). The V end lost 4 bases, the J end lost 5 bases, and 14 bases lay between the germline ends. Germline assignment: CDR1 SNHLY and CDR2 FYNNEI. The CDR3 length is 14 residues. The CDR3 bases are TGTGCCAGCAGTGTCCGTGGAGGATCGGAGACCCAGTACTTC. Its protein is CASSVRGGSETQYF.

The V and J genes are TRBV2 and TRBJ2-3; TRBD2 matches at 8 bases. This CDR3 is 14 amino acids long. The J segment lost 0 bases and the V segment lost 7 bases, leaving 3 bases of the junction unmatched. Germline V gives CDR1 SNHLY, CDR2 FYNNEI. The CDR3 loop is CASNSGVSTDTQYF. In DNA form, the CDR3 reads TGTGCCAGCAATAGCGGGGTTAGCACAGATACGCAGTATTTT. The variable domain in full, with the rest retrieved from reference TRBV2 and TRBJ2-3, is EPEVTQTPSHQVTQMGQEVILRCVPISNHLYFYWYRQILGQKVEFLVSFYNNEISEKSEIFDDQFSVERPDGSNFTLKIRSTKLEDSAMYFCASNSGVSTDTQYFGPGTRLTVL.

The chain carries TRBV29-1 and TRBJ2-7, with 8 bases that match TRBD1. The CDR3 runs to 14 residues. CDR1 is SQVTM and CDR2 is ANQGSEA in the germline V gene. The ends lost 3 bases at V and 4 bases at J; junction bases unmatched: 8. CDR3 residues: CSVDPGQGEYEQYF. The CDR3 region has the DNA TGCAGCGTTGACCCCGGACAGGGTGAATACGAGCAGTACTTC.

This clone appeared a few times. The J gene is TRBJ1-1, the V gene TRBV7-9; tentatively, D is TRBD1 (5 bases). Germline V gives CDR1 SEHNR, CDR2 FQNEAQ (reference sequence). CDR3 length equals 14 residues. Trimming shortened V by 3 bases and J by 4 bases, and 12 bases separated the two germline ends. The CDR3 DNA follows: TGTGCCAGCAGCTTCTTTCAGGGTAGCACTGAAGCTTTCTTT. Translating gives CASSFFQGSTEAFF.

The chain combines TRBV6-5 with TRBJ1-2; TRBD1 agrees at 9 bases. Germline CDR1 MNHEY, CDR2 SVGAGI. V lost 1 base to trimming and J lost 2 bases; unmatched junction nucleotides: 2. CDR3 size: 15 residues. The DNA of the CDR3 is TGTGCCAGCAGTTACTTGGGACAGGGAAACTATGGCTACACCTTC. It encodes CASSYLGQGNYGYTF.

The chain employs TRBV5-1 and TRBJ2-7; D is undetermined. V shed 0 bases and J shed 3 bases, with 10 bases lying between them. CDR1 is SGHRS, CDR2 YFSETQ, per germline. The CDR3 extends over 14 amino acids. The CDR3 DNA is TGCGCCAGCAGCTTGGACAGCCAGCTCTACGAGCAGTACTTC. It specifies CASSLDSQLYEQYF. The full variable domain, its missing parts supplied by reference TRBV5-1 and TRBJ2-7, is KAGVTQTPRYLIKTRGQQVTLSCSPISGHRSVSWYQQTPGQGLQFLFEYFSETQRNKGNFPGRFSGRQFSNSRSEMNVSTLELGDSALYLCASSLDSQLYEQYFGPGTRLTVT.

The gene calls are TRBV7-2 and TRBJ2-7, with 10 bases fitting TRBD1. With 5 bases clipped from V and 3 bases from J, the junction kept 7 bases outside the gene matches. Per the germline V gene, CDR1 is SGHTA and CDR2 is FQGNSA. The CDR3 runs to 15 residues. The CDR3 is CASSGGTGVNYEQYF. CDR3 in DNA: TGTGCCAGCAGCGGGGGGACAGGGGTAAACTACGAGCAGTACTTC.

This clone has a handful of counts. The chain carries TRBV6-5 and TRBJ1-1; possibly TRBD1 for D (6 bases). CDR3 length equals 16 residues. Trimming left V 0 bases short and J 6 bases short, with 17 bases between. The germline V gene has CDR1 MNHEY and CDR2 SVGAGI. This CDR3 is CASSYSLGGRIAEAFF. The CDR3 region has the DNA TGTGCCAGCAGTTACTCGCTCGGGGGGCGCATCGCTGAAGCTTTCTTT.

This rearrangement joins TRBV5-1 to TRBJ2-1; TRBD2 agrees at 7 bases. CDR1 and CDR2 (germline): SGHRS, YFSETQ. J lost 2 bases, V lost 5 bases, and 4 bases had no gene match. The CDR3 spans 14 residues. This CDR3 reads CASRVLATYNEQFF. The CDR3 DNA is TGCGCCAGCAGGGTACTAGCGACCTACAATGAGCAGTTCTTC.

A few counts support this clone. CDR3 DNA: TGTGCCAGCAGTGAGTGGACAGGGAGGAACACTGAAGCTTTCTTT. Translating it yields CASSEWTGRNTEAFF. The chain uses TRBV2 and TRBJ1-1, with 8 bases matching TRBD1. Losses at the gene ends were 3 bases for V and 1 base for J; bases not matched to a gene: 4. This CDR3 contains 15 residues. Germline values: CDR1 SNHLY, CDR2 FYNNEI.

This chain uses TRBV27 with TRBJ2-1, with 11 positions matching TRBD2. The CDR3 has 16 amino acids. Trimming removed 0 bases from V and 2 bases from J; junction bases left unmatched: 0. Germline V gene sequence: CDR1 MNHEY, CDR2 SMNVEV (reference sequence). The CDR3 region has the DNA TGTGCCAGCAGTTTATCGGGACTAGCGGCCTACAATGAGCAGTTCTTC. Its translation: CASSLSGLAAYNEQFF.

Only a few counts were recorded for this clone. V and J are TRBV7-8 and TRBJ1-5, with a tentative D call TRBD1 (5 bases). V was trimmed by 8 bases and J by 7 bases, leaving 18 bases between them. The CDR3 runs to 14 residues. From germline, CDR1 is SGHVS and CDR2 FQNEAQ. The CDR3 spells CASQPPGEGQPQHF. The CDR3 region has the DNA TGTGCCAGCCAACCGCCGGGGGAGGGACAGCCCCAGCATTTT. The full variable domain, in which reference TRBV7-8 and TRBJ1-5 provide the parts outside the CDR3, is GAGVSQSPRYKVAKRGQDVALRCDPISGHVSLFWYQQALGQGPEFLTYFQNEAQLDKSGLPSDRFFAERPEGSVSTLKIQRTQQEDSAVYLCASQPPGEGQPQHFGDGTRLSIL.

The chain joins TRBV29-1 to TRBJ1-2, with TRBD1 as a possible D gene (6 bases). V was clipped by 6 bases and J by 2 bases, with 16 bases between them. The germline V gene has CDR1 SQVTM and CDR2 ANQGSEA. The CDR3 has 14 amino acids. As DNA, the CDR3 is TGCAGCGTCGTCCAGGGGTTTGAGAACTATGGCTACACCTTC. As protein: CSVVQGFENYGYTF.

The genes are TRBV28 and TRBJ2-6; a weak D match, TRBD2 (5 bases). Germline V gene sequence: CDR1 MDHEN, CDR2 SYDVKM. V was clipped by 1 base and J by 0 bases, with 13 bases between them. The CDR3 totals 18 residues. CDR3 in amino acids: CASSLSGMTSSGANVLTF. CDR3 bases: TGTGCCAGCAGTTTATCCGGGATGACGAGCTCTGGGGCCAACGTCCTGACTTTC.

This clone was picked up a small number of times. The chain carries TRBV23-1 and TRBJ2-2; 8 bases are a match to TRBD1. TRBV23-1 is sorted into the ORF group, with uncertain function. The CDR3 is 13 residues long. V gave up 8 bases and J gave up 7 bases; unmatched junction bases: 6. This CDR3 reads CASYGTGDGELFF. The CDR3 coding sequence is TGCGCCAGCTACGGGACAGGTGACGGGGAGCTGTTTTTT.